This TCR beta chain was found in a study of shared clonotypes between healthy human individuals. As to this clone: Different DNA sequences within this sample yield the same CDR3.

Produced via immunoSEQ multiplex PCR; TCRdb's table is partial and in-frame only. The profile shows about 2.4 million clones, just over 90% of them singletons. The CDR3 is 16 amino acids. The germline V gene has CDR1 SGDLS and CDR2 YYNGEE. Deletions cut 4 bases from V and 0 bases from J, with 13 bases between. The TCR sequence derives from a man aged 18-30 years in good health. Sequenced input: naive CD4+ T cells sorted from blood. Subset here: CD45RA+ positively selected. This chain joins TRBV9 and TRBJ2-2; either TRBD1 or TRBD2 may fit D (5 bases each). Here the CDR3 DNA reads TGTGCCAGCAGCCTCTCCGGGACCGCGAACACCGGGGAGCTGTTTTTT. This encodes CASSLSGTANTGELFF.